The 6 T cell receptor beta chains reported below all come from one sample, sequenced in a study of blood T cell repertoires in COVID-19 (dated by TCRdb to the early 2020s). Receptor amplification or capture employed the immunoSEQ multiplex PCR assay. TCRdb mirrors the immuneACCESS table, restricted to in-frame sequences. Some clones are absent from its copies; in checked studies, under half trace to an unresolved V gene, and the reason for the others is unknown. This sample lists roughly 190,000 clones; around 80% were detected once. The ten biggest clones cover approximately 6.9% of the sample. Material: peripheral blood. All receptors derive from a man aged 55-75 years with acute or convalescent COVID-19.

The CDR3 loop reads CASSQRTSGAYNEQFF. The CDR3 bases are TGTGCCAGCAGCCAAAGGACTAGCGGGGCCTACAATGAGCAGTTCTTC. This sequence joins TRBV14 and TRBJ2-1; TRBD2 agrees at 12 bases. This CDR3 region has 16 residues. V gave up 2 bases and J gave up 2 bases; unmatched junction bases: 1. Germline CDR1 reads SGHDN; CDR2 reads FVKESK.

The chain joins TRBV7-9 to TRBJ2-7; no firm D call. V was pared by 4 bases and J by 3 bases, with 7 bases between. The CDR3 runs 12 residues. Germline lookup yields CDR1 SEHNR and CDR2 FQNEAQ (reference sequence). The CDR3 loop is CASSSFLYEQYF. The DNA for the CDR3 is TGTGCCAGCAGCTCCTTTCTCTACGAGCAGTACTTC.

This clone has just a few counts. In DNA form, the CDR3 reads TGTGCCAGCAGTGCCGGAGTGGGTACGCAGTATTTT. Protein: CASSAGVGTQYF. The V call is TRBV2, the J call TRBJ2-3, with D unclear. Trimming stripped 4 bases from V and 8 bases from J, with 10 bases between. This CDR3 is built from 12 residues. Per the germline V gene, CDR1 is SNHLY and CDR2 is FYNNEI. The full variable domain, completed using reference TRBV2 and TRBJ2-3, is EPEVTQTPSHQVTQMGQEVILRCVPISNHLYFYWYRQILGQKVEFLVSFYNNEISEKSEIFDDQFSVERPDGSNFTLKIRSTKLEDSAMYFCASSAGVGTQYFGPGTRLTVL.

Only one count was recorded for this clone. The V and J genes are TRBV4-1 and TRBJ2-1; 7 positions agree with TRBD1. Germline CDR1 is MGHRA and CDR2 is YSYEKL. J gave up 9 bases and V 3 bases, and 14 bases lay outside the gene matches. This CDR3 region has 16 residues. The CDR3 region is CASSQFPTGYLPEQFF. The CDR3 DNA reads as TGCGCCAGCAGCCAGTTCCCGACAGGGTATCTCCCTGAGCAGTTCTTC.

The gene calls are TRBV29-1 and TRBJ1-5; TRBD1 matches at 7 bases. Germline lookup yields CDR1 SQVTM and CDR2 ANQGSEA. The CDR3 has 15 residues. The ends lost 4 bases at V and 2 bases at J; junction bases unmatched: 8. The CDR3 nucleotides are TGCAGCGTTGCCCTAGGGACAGAGGGCAATCAGCCCCAGCATTTT. As protein: CSVALGTEGNQPQHF.

This rearrangement joins TRBV14 to TRBJ1-5; D remains unclear. V was shortened by 3 bases and J by 0 bases, with 9 bases between the two germline ends. CDR1 SGHDN and CDR2 FVKESK come from the germline V gene. The CDR3 has 15 residues. CDR3 residues: CASSHREYSNQPQHF. In DNA form, the CDR3 reads TGTGCCAGCAGCCATAGGGAGTATAGCAATCAGCCCCAGCATTTT. Based on the CDR3 plus reference TRBV14 and TRBJ1-5, the full variable domain is EAGVTQFPSHSVIEKGQTVTLRCDPISGHDNLYWYRRVMGKEIKFLLHFVKESKQDESGMPNNRFLAERTGGTYSTLKVQPAELEDSGVYFCASSHREYSNQPQHFGDGTRLSIL.